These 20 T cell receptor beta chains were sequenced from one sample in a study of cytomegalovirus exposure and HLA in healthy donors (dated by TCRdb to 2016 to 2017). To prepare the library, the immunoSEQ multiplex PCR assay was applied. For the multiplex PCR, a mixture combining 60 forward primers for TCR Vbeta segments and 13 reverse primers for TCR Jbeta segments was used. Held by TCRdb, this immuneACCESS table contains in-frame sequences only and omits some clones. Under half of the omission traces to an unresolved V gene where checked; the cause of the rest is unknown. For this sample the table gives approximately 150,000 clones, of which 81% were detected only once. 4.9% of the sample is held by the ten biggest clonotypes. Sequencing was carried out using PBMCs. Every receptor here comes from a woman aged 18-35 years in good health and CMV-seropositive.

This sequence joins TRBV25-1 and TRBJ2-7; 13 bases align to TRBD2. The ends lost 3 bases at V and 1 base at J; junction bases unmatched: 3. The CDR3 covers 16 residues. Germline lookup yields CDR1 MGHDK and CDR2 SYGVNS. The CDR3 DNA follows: TGTGCCAGCAGTGAGAGACTAGCGGGGGGTTCCTACGAGCAGTACTTC. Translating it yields CASSERLAGGSYEQYF.

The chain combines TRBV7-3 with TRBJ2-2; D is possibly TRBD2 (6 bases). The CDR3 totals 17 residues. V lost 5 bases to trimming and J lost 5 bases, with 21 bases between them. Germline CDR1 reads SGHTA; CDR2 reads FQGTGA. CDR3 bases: TGTGCCAGCAGCCGATATAATCCAGGGCGGGGAACCGGGGAGCTGTTTTTT. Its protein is CASSRYNPGRGTGELFF.

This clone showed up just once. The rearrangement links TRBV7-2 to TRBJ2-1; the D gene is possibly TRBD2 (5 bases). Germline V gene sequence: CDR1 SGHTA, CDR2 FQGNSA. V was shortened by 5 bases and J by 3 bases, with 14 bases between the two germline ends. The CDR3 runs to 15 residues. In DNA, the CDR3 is TGTGCCAGCAGCAAAACTGGACTGGACTACAATGAGCAGTTCTTC. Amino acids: CASSKTGLDYNEQFF.

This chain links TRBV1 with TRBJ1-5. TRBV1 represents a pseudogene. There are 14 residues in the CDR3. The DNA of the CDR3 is TGCACCAGCAGCCAAGGACTTAGGAATCAGCCCCAGCATTTT. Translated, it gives CTSSQGLRNQPQHF.

CDR3 DNA sequence: TGTGCCAGCAGCTCCTCCCCGGGGAAAGATGAGCAGTTCTTC. Protein: CASSSSPGKDEQFF. The chain uses TRBV7-9 and TRBJ2-1; D is possibly TRBD2 (5 bases). Germline V CDR1 and CDR2: SEHNR, FQNEAQ (reference sequence). CDR3 size: 14 residues. Trimming stripped 4 bases from V and 8 bases from J, with 15 bases between.

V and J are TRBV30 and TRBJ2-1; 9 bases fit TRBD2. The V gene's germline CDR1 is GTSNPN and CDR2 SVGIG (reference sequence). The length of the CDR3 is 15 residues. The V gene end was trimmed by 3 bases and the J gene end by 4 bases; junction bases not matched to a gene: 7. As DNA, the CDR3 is TGTGCCTGGAGGGGTGGAGCGGGGGGATACAATGAGCAGTTCTTC. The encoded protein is CAWRGGAGGYNEQFF.

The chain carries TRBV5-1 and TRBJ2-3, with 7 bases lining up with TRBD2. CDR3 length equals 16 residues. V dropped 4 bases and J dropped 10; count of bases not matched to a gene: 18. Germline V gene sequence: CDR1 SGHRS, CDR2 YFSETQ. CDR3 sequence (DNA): TGCGCCAGCAGCCCCCCAGGGTTGGGGGGGATATACCCGCAGTATTTT. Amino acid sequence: CASSPPGLGGIYPQYF. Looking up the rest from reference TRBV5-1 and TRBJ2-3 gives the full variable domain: KAGVTQTPRYLIKTRGQQVTLSCSPISGHRSVSWYQQTPGQGLQFLFEYFSETQRNKGNFPGRFSGRQFSNSRSEMNVSTLELGDSALYLCASSPPGLGGIYPQYFGPGTRLTVL.

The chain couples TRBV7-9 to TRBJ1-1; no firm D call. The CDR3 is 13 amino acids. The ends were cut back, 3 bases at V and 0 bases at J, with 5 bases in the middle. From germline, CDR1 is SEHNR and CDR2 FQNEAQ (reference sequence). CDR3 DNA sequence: TGTGCCAGCAGCTTCCCCGTGAACACTGAAGCTTTCTTT. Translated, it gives CASSFPVNTEAFF.

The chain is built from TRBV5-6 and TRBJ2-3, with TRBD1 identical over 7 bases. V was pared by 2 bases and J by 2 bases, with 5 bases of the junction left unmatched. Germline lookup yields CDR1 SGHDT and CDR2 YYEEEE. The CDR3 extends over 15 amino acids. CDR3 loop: CASSFRQGNTDTQYF. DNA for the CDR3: TGTGCCAGCAGCTTCAGACAGGGAAACACAGATACGCAGTATTTT.

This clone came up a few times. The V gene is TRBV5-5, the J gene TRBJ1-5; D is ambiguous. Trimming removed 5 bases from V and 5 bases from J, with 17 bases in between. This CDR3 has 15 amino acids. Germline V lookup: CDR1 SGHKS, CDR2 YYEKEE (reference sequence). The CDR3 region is CASSPQFGGHQPQHF. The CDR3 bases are TGTGCCAGCAGTCCTCAGTTCGGAGGCCATCAGCCCCAGCATTTT.

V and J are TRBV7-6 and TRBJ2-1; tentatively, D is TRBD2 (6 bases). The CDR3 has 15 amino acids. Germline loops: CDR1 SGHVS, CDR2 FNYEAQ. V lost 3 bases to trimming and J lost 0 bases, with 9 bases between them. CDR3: CASSLRDDSYNEQFF. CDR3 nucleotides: TGTGCCAGCAGCTTGCGGGACGACTCCTACAATGAGCAGTTCTTC.

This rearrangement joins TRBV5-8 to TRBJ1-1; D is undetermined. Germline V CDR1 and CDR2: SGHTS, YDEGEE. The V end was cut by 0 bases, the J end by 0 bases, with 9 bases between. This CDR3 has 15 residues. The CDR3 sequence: CASSLELMVNTEAFF. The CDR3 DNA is TGTGCCAGCAGCTTGGAACTGATGGTGAACACTGAAGCTTTCTTT.

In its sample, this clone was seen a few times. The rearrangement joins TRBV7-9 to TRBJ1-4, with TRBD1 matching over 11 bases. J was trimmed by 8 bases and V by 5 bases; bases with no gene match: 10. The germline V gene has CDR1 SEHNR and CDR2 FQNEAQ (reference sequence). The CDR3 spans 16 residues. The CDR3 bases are TGTGCCAGCAGCCCCAGCGGGACAGGGGGTCGAGAAAAACTGTTTTTT. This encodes CASSPSGTGGREKLFF.

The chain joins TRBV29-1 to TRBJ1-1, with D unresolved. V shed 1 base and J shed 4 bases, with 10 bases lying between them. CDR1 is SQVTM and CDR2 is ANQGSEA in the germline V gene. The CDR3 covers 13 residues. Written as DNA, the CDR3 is TGCAGCGTTGAAGTCAGGCAGTTCACTGAAGCTTTCTTT. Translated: CSVEVRQFTEAFF.

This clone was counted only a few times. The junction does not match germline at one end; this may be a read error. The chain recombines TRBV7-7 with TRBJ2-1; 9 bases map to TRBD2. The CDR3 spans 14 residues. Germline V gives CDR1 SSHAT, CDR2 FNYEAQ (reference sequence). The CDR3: CASSLGGLAHEQFF. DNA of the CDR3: TGTGCTAGCAGCTTAGGGGGACTAGCTCATGAGCAGTTCTTC.

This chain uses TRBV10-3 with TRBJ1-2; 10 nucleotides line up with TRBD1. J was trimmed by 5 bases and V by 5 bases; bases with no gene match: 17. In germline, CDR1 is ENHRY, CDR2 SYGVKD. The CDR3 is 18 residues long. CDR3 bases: TGTGCCATCAGTCGTGAGCCCGGGACAGGGGTAGTCGGGTATGGCTACACCTTC. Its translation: CAISREPGTGVVGYGYTF.

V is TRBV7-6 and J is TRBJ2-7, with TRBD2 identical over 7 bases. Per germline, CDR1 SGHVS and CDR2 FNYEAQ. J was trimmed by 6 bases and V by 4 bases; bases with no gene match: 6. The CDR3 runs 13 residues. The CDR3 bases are TGTGCCAGCAGCTCTAGCGGCCTGCGCGAGCAGTACTTC. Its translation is CASSSSGLREQYF.

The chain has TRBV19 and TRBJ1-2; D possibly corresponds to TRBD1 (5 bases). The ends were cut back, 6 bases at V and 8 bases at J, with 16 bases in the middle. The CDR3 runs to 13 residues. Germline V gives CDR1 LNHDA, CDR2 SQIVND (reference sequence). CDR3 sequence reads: CASSESGVGGYTF. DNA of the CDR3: TGTGCCAGTAGCGAATCGGGGGTTGGAGGCTACACCTTC.

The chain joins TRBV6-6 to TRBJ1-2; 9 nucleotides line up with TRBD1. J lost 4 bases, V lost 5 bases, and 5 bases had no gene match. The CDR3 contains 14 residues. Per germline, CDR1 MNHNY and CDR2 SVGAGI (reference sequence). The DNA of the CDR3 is TGTGCCAGCAGTCGGACAGGGGTGAGCTATGGCTACACCTTC. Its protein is CASSRTGVSYGYTF.

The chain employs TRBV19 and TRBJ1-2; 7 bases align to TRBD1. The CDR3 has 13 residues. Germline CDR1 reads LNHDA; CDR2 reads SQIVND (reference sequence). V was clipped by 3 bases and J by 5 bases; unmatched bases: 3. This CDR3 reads CASSITGEYGYTF. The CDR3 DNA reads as TGTGCCAGTAGTATTACAGGGGAGTATGGCTACACCTTC.